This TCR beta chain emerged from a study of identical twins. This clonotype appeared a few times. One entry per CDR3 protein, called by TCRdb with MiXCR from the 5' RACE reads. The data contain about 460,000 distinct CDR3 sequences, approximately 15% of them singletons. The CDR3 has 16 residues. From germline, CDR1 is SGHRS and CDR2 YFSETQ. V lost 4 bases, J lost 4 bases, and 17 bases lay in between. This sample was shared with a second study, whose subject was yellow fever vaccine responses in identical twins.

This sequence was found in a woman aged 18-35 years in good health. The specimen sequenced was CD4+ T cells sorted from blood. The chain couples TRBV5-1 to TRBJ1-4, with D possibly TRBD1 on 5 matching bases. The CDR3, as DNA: TGCGCCAGCAGCCCCGTCGGGGGAATGAGTAATGAAAAACTGTTTTTT. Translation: CASSPVGGMSNEKLFF.